Sequencing of this T cell receptor beta chain was carried out in a study of OX40 agonist ivuxolimab in advanced cancers. Study results and caveats: CD8+ T cells (on average) carried more expanded clones than CD4+ T cells.

Baseline was the first blood sampling point, followed by cycle 4 day 1 and cycle 7 day 1. Libraries were prepared by immunoSEQ multiplex PCR; TCRdb keeps only in-frame clonotypes and omits some of them. The sample has about 70,000 clones, over 75% seen once; the top ten hold 6.1%. This clone appeared once. Its antigen is not identified. The germline V gene has CDR1 SGHNT and CDR2 YYREEE (reference sequence). Between the trimmed V and J ends, which lost 3 bases and 6 bases, there was a span of 16 bases. This CDR3 has 14 amino acids. The source is an adult with an advanced solid tumor such as melanoma, head and neck, liver or kidney cancer. The source was CD4+ or CD8+ T cells sorted from blood, collected in a trial of the OX40 agonist ivuxolimab. The chain joins TRBV5-4 to TRBJ2-7, with D perhaps matching TRBD2 (7 bases). The CDR3 protein is CASSSGGTGPEQYF. CDR3 sequence (DNA): TGTGCCAGCAGCTCGGGAGGTACAGGGCCCGAGCAGTACTTC.